The 21 T cell receptor beta chains presented below share a single source sample, sequenced in a study of cytomegalovirus exposure and HLA in healthy donors (dated by TCRdb to 2015 to 2018). The protocol used for the library was the immunoSEQ multiplex PCR assay. TCRdb obtained this table from immuneACCESS and retained in-frame rearrangements with V and J assigned. These tables miss some clones; where compared with another copy, unresolved V genes account for less than half of the shortfall, and the remainder is unexplained. For this sample the table gives tens of thousands of clones, of which roughly 90% were detected only once. The top ten clones comprise over 2% of the sample. The specimen sequenced was PBMCs. These receptors were collected from a woman in her 30s in good health and CMV-seronegative.

The gene calls are TRBV19 and TRBJ2-3; D is unclear. CDR3 length: 15 amino acids. CDR1 is LNHDA and CDR2 is SQIVND in the germline V gene (reference sequence). V lost 3 bases to trimming and J lost 2 bases, with 12 bases between them. The CDR3 reads CASSIPHSFTDTQYF. CDR3 DNA: TGTGCCAGTAGTATCCCCCATTCATTCACAGATACGCAGTATTTT.

This chain connects TRBV5-8 to TRBJ2-5; 14 bases line up with TRBD2. The CDR3 has 17 amino acids. Germline V gene data show CDR1 as SGHTS and CDR2 as YDEGEE. V dropped 2 bases and J dropped 5; count of bases not matched to a gene: 8. The CDR3 here is CASSFAGTSGSWETQYF. Written as DNA, the CDR3 is TGTGCCAGCAGCTTTGCCGGGACTAGCGGGAGTTGGGAGACCCAGTACTTC.

The chain's CDR3 is CASSQDQDRDGGNIQYF. Here the CDR3 DNA reads TGCGCCAGCAGCCAGGATCAAGACAGGGATGGAGGAAACATTCAGTACTTC. The chain links TRBV4-1 to TRBJ2-4, with TRBD1 matching over 7 bases. CDR1 is MGHRA and CDR2 is YSYEKL in the germline V gene. The CDR3 spans 17 residues. V lost 3 bases, J lost 6 bases, and 14 bases stayed unmatched.

The chain recombines TRBV5-1 with TRBJ2-5; TRBD2 matches 7 bases. CDR1 SGHRS and CDR2 YFSETQ come from the germline V gene. V trimming: 4 bases; J trimming: 2 bases; junction bases outside the gene matches: 2. The CDR3 loop spans 13 amino acids. CDR3 sequence (DNA): TGCGCCAGCAGCCCCGGGGGGCAAGAGACCCAGTACTTC. Translated, it gives CASSPGGQETQYF.

The chain is built from TRBV7-9 and TRBJ2-1; no clear D. The V end lost 3 bases, the J end lost 8 bases, and 5 bases lay between the germline ends. This CDR3 spans 11 amino acids. Germline loops: CDR1 SEHNR, CDR2 FQNEAQ (reference sequence). CDR3 coding DNA: TGTGCCAGCAGCTTTCGGGATGAGCAGTTCTTC. Protein product: CASSFRDEQFF.

The chain employs TRBV13 and TRBJ1-2; D remains ambiguous. The CDR3 is made up of 16 amino acids. Trimming shortened V by 3 bases and J by 4 bases, and 18 bases separated the two germline ends. The germline V gene encodes CDR1 PRHDT and CDR2 FYEKMQ (reference sequence). The CDR3: CASSFRGNREIYGYTF. The CDR3 nucleotides read TGTGCCAGCAGCTTCCGAGGAAACCGGGAGATCTATGGCTACACCTTC.

The chain has TRBV6-6 and TRBJ2-7; weak D call: TRBD1 (6 bases). Germline V gives CDR1 MNHNY, CDR2 SVGAGI (reference sequence). V lost 0 bases and J lost 0, with 9 bases in between. The CDR3 has 15 amino acids. The CDR3 protein is CASSYSRGSSYEQYF. The CDR3 DNA is TGTGCCAGCAGTTACTCGAGGGGGAGCTCCTACGAGCAGTACTTC.

V gene TRBV12-5 combines with J gene TRBJ1-1; possibly TRBD1 for D (5 bases). CDR3 length: 15 amino acids. Trimming pared 4 bases from V and 4 bases from J, leaving 16 bases between. Germline assignment: CDR1 LGHNT and CDR2 FRNRAP. CDR3 nucleotide sequence: TGTGCTAGTGGTTACGGAGGGGCTTTGGGCACTGAAGCTTTCTTT. It encodes CASGYGGALGTEAFF.

The chain combines TRBV13 with TRBJ2-1, with unresolved D. The CDR3 is made up of 13 amino acids. The germline V gene encodes CDR1 PRHDT and CDR2 FYEKMQ (reference sequence). V was cut by 2 bases and J by 5 bases, with 7 bases left in between. DNA of the CDR3: TGTGCCAGCAGCTTAACAAGAAACAATGAGCAGTTCTTC. Translating gives CASSLTRNNEQFF.

V gene TRBV13 combines with J gene TRBJ2-1; 9 bases fit TRBD1. The CDR3 totals 17 residues. V lost 6 bases and J lost 6; bases outside the gene matches: 15. Germline V lookup: CDR1 PRHDT, CDR2 FYEKMQ (reference sequence). This CDR3 is CASSHFALGTGINEQFF. The CDR3 DNA sequence: TGTGCCAGCAGTCACTTCGCCCTCGGGACAGGGATCAATGAGCAGTTCTTC. Supplemented by reference TRBV13 and TRBJ2-1, the full variable domain reads AAGVIQSPRHLIKEKRETATLKCYPIPRHDTVYWYQQGPGQDPQFLISFYEKMQSDKGSIPDRFSAQQFSDYHSELNMSSLELGDSALYFCASSHFALGTGINEQFFGPGTRLTVL.

This clone is classed as medium-sized. The chain is built from TRBV5-4 and TRBJ1-2, with D tentatively TRBD1 (6 bases). The ends were cut back, 5 bases at V and 3 bases at J, with 11 bases in the middle. This CDR3 is built from 13 residues. Germline V gene lookup returns CDR1 SGHNT and CDR2 YYREEE (reference sequence). CDR3 DNA sequence: TGTGCCAGCAGAAAGGGGGTATACTATGGCTACACCTTC. Translation gives CASRKGVYYGYTF.

The chain carries TRBV9 and TRBJ2-2, with 8 bases identical to TRBD1. Germline CDR1 and CDR2: SGDLS and YYNGEE. There are 16 residues in the CDR3. Trimming cost V 6 bases and J 4 bases; bases outside gene matches: 11. CDR3 protein: CASTTSRGHGTGELFF. The CDR3 coding sequence is TGTGCCAGCACCACTTCCAGGGGGCACGGCACCGGGGAGCTGTTTTTT.

The chain links TRBV5-6 to TRBJ2-7, with 10 bases fitting TRBD2. The germline CDR1 and CDR2 sequences are SGHDT and YYEEEE. The length of the CDR3 is 14 residues. V gave up 0 bases and J gave up 13 bases; unmatched junction bases: 10. Here the CDR3 reads CASSLGTSGGKIYF. CDR3 nucleotide sequence: TGTGCCAGCAGCTTGGGGACTAGCGGAGGGAAGATATACTTC.

This clone was observed a single time. The rearrangement links TRBV10-3 to TRBJ2-7; TRBD1 aligns across 9 bases. V lost 6 bases, J lost 6 bases, and 6 bases stayed unmatched. Germline CDR1 and CDR2: ENHRY and SYGVKD. The length of the CDR3 is 13 residues. The DNA of the CDR3 is TGTGCCATCAGGATCACAGGGGGCGGCGAGCAGTACTTC. Protein sequence: CAIRITGGGEQYF.

The chain carries TRBV28 and TRBJ1-2; weak D call: TRBD1 (6 bases). Trimming stripped 6 bases from V and 6 bases from J, with 17 bases between. This CDR3 spans 14 amino acids. Germline CDR1 reads MDHEN; CDR2 reads SYDVKM. CDR3 coding DNA: TGTGCCAGCAGCCTCGGGGGGGGGCTGGATGGCTACACCTTC. Its protein is CASSLGGGLDGYTF.

The chain recombines TRBV29-1 with TRBJ2-5; D ambiguous. Germline V CDR1 and CDR2: SQVTM, ANQGSEA. Deletions cut 8 bases from V and 4 bases from J, with 11 bases between. The CDR3 has 11 residues. The CDR3 DNA sequence: TGCAGCATCGAGCTTTTAGAGACCCAGTACTTC. Protein sequence: CSIELLETQYF.

Written as DNA, the CDR3 is TGTGCCAGCAGCCCGCTAGGCGCAGGGCCGGAGACCCAGTACTTC. As protein: CASSPLGAGPETQYF. This chain uses TRBV5-5 with TRBJ2-5, with D tentatively TRBD1 (5 bases). CDR1 is SGHKS and CDR2 is YYEKEE in the germline V gene (reference sequence). Trimming removed 4 bases from V and 5 bases from J, with 18 bases in between. This CDR3 comprises 15 residues.

V gene TRBV5-5 combines with J gene TRBJ1-5; 8 nucleotides line up with TRBD1. Per germline, CDR1 SGHKS and CDR2 YYEKEE (reference sequence). V was pared by 0 bases and J by 4 bases, with 9 bases of the junction left unmatched. The length of the CDR3 is 17 residues. The CDR3: CASSLGVRTGSNQPQHF. CDR3 in DNA: TGTGCCAGCAGCTTGGGTGTCAGGACAGGGAGTAATCAGCCCCAGCATTTT.

The V gene is TRBV7-2, the J gene TRBJ2-7; the match to TRBD2 covers 14 bases. Germline CDR1 is SGHTA and CDR2 is FQGNSA. The V gene end was trimmed by 5 bases and the J gene end by 6 bases; junction bases not matched to a gene: 3. The length of the CDR3 is 14 residues. The CDR3 coding sequence is TGTGCCAGCAGCCCCGGGACTAGCGGGAGCGAGCAGTACTTC. Encoded protein: CASSPGTSGSEQYF. Full variable domain (outside the CDR3, taken from reference TRBV7-2 and TRBJ2-7): GAGVSQSPSNKVTEKGKDVELRCDPISGHTALYWYRQSLGQGLEFLIYFQGNSAPDKSGLPSDRFSAERTGGSVSTLTIQRTQQEDSAVYLCASSPGTSGSEQYFGPGTRLTVT.

The genes are TRBV27 and TRBJ2-7; perhaps TRBD2 as D (5 bases). Germline CDR1 is MNHEY and CDR2 is SMNVEV (reference sequence). V was clipped by 3 bases and J by 0 bases, with 18 bases between them. This CDR3 spans 17 amino acids. As DNA, the CDR3 is TGTGCCAGCAGTTTTATCGCGGGTGACTACAACTCCTACGAGCAGTACTTC. Encoded protein: CASSFIAGDYNSYEQYF.

The chain carries TRBV4-3 and TRBJ2-1; 9 bases line up with TRBD2. Germline trimming cut 3 bases from V and 0 bases from J; bases unmatched to any gene: 12. The CDR3 covers 19 residues. From germline, CDR1 is LGHNA and CDR2 YSLEER. CDR3 sequence reads: CASSQELAGDLSSYNEQFF. CDR3 in DNA: TGCGCCAGCAGCCAGGAATTAGCGGGAGATTTGAGCTCCTACAATGAGCAGTTCTTC.